The next 29 T cell receptor beta chains were all read from a single sample in a study of blood T cell repertoires in COVID-19. Data came from immunoSEQ multiplex PCR; TCRdb stores just in-frame clones and leaves some out. The table lists under 250,000 clones, approximately 78% of them singletons. The material sequenced was peripheral blood. These receptors were taken from an older woman with COVID-19, enrolled during active disease.

The chain is built from TRBV5-5 and TRBJ1-1; D might be TRBD1 (5 bases). Germline loops: CDR1 SGHKS, CDR2 YYEKEE (reference sequence). V shed 5 bases and J shed 1 base, with 12 bases lying between them. The CDR3 runs to 14 residues. The CDR3 nucleotides are TGTGCCAGCAGGTCCAGGGCAGGGAACACTGAAGCTTTCTTT. Its protein product is CASRSRAGNTEAFF.

V gene TRBV3-1 (or the pseudogene TRBV3-2) combines with J gene TRBJ2-6, with 8 bases matching TRBD2. This CDR3 is built from 17 residues. The ends lost 4 bases at V and 4 bases at J; junction bases unmatched: 9. Germline CDR1 is LGHDT and CDR2 is YNNKEL (reference sequence). The CDR3 is CASSPGGLGSGANVLTF. In DNA form, the CDR3 reads TGTGCCAGCAGCCCGGGGGGGTTAGGTTCCGGGGCCAACGTCCTGACTTTC.

Turning to this clone: The same CDR3 also results from other DNA sequences found in this sample. The chain carries TRBV28 and TRBJ1-3; D unclear. Trimming removed 4 bases at V and 2 bases at J, with 12 bases between. CDR1 and CDR2 from the germline V gene are MDHEN and SYDVKM. The CDR3 spans 15 residues. Here the CDR3 DNA reads TGTGCCAGCAGTTCCCGTGGCGGGGCTGGAAACACCATATATTTT. It codes for CASSSRGGAGNTIYF. The variable domain in full, with the rest retrieved from reference TRBV28 and TRBJ1-3, is DVKVTQSSRYLVKRTGEKVFLECVQDMDHENMFWYRQDPGLGLRLIYFSYDVKMKEKGDIPEGYSVSREKKERFSLILESASTNQTSMYLCASSSRGGAGNTIYFGEGSWLTVV.

This clone was counted once. The chain combines TRBV10-1 with TRBJ2-2; a weak D match, TRBD1 (5 bases). The length of the CDR3 is 13 residues. Germline V gene data show CDR1 as WNHNN and CDR2 as SYGVQD (reference sequence). V shed 6 bases and J shed 6 bases, with 11 bases lying between them. The CDR3, as DNA: TGCGCCAGCAGACCCGACAGTGCCGGGGAGCTGTTTTTT. This encodes CASRPDSAGELFF.

This clone has more than one count but fewer than ten. The chain recombines TRBV7-9 with TRBJ2-7, with 7 bases fitting TRBD2. V was pared by 1 base and J by 2 bases, with 11 bases of the junction left unmatched. CDR1 and CDR2 from the germline V gene are SEHNR and FQNEAQ (reference sequence). The CDR3 sequence is 17 residues long. The CDR3 reads CASSLGQSGTAPYEQYF. CDR3 DNA sequence: TGTGCCAGCAGCTTAGGGCAGAGCGGGACCGCCCCCTACGAGCAGTACTTC.

This clone came up a few times. V is TRBV7-8 and J is TRBJ1-1; no definite D call. V was trimmed by 1 base and J by 3 bases, leaving 9 bases between them. Germline V gives CDR1 SGHVS, CDR2 FQNEAQ. This CDR3 is built from 14 residues. The CDR3 region has the DNA TGTGCCAGCAGCTTAGACGGCGGGGACACTGAAGCTTTCTTT. Translated, it gives CASSLDGGDTEAFF.

The V and J genes are TRBV11-2 and TRBJ2-7, with D hard to call. Germline V lookup: CDR1 SGHAT, CDR2 FQNNGV. The CDR3 is made up of 12 amino acids. Trimming shortened V by 2 bases and J by 4 bases, and 6 bases separated the two germline ends. Here the CDR3 reads CASSLPRYEQYF. In DNA, the CDR3 is TGTGCCAGCAGCTTACCACGGTACGAGCAGTACTTC.

V and J are TRBV29-1 and TRBJ2-7, with D hard to call. Trimming took 4 bases from V and 3 from J, leaving 7 bases between them. Germline V gene data show CDR1 as SQVTM and CDR2 as ANQGSEA. The CDR3 extends over 11 amino acids. CDR3 bases: TGCAGCGTTGCGACTGGCTACGAGCAGTACTTC. Amino acid sequence: CSVATGYEQYF.

This chain links TRBV6-5 with TRBJ1-2, with unresolved D. V was cut by 2 bases and J by 0 bases, with 13 bases left in between. The germline gives CDR1 MNHEY, CDR2 SVGAGI. This CDR3 is built from 16 residues. For the CDR3, the DNA is TGTGCCAGCAGTTACATGGCAGGCCGAGCTAACTATGGCTACACCTTC. Its protein product is CASSYMAGRANYGYTF.

With respect to this clone: A read error may produce the germline difference seen at one junction end. V is TRBV28 and J is TRBJ2-3; tentative D call: TRBD1 (5 bases). This CDR3 has 20 amino acids. Germline CDR1 MDHEN, CDR2 SYDVKM. In nucleotides, the CDR3 is TGTGCCAGCAGGTTATTCTCAGGGTTCTCAGAGGTGGTAGATAAGGATACGCAGTATTTT. Translation gives CASRLFSGFSEVVDKDTQYF.

The chain combines TRBV25-1 with TRBJ2-6; D gene unclear. The CDR3 sequence is 16 residues long. Trimming cost V 1 base and J 2 bases, with 9 bases left between them. Germline CDR1 is MGHDK and CDR2 is SYGVNS. The CDR3 is CASSESPRAGANVLTF. The CDR3 DNA sequence: TGTGCCAGCAGTGAATCACCCCGCGCTGGGGCCAACGTCCTGACTTTC.

The rearrangement uses TRBV15 and TRBJ1-3; D is perhaps TRBD1 (6 bases). Germline CDR1 and CDR2: LNHNV and YYDKDF (reference sequence). Trimming shortened V by 5 bases and J by 0 bases, and 14 bases separated the two germline ends. The CDR3 sequence is 16 residues long. CDR3 region: CATSDYRVNSGNTIYF. CDR3 in DNA: TGTGCCACCAGCGATTACAGGGTCAACTCTGGAAACACCATATATTTT. The full variable domain, rest sourced from reference TRBV15 and TRBJ1-3, is DAMVIQNPRYQVTQFGKPVTLSCSQTLNHNVMYWYQQKSSQAPKLLFHYYDKDFNNEADTPDNFQSRRPNTSFCFLDIRSPGLGDTAMYLCATSDYRVNSGNTIYFGEGSWLTVV.

The chain couples TRBV5-1 to TRBJ2-1, with D maybe TRBD2 (5 bases). V dropped 0 bases and J dropped 10 bases, with 17 bases sitting between them. Germline V gives CDR1 SGHRS, CDR2 YFSETQ. This CDR3 has 15 residues. The CDR3 sequence: CASSLDGFPGKEQFF. The CDR3 DNA reads TGCGCCAGCAGCTTGGATGGGTTCCCGGGGAAGGAGCAGTTCTTC.

The V and J genes are TRBV29-1 and TRBJ2-1; 10 bases line up with TRBD2. This CDR3 has 13 residues. V shed 8 bases and J 5 bases; nucleotides not matched to a gene: 6. Germline assignment: CDR1 SQVTM and CDR2 ANQGSEA. For the CDR3, the DNA is TGCAGCCCCCCTAGCGGGAGCGACAATGAGCAGTTCTTC. Protein sequence: CSPPSGSDNEQFF.

The chain employs TRBV7-8 and TRBJ1-1, with a possible D match to TRBD1 (5 bases). V lost 3 bases, J lost 4 bases, and 15 bases lay in between. The CDR3 loop spans 15 amino acids. CDR1 SGHVS and CDR2 FQNEAQ come from the germline V gene. CDR3 nucleotides: TGTGCCAGCAGCTTCCGCTCGGGGGGGTTCACTGAAGCTTTCTTT. It encodes CASSFRSGGFTEAFF.

The rearrangement uses TRBV6-5 and TRBJ1-6, with unresolved D. Trimming stripped 2 bases from V and 12 bases from J, with 8 bases between. The CDR3 has 12 residues. Germline V gene lookup returns CDR1 MNHEY and CDR2 SVGAGI. The CDR3 loop is CASSYGRQPLHF. DNA for the CDR3: TGTGCCAGCAGTTACGGGCGCCAACCCCTCCACTTT.

The rearrangement links TRBV5-1 to TRBJ1-5, with D possibly TRBD1 on 6 matching bases. V gave up 4 bases and J gave up 5 bases, with 13 bases separating them. Germline-derived CDR1 and CDR2 are SGHRS and YFSETQ. The CDR3 loop spans 14 amino acids. The CDR3 is CASSLLPGDQPQHF. The DNA for the CDR3 is TGCGCCAGCAGCCTTTTGCCAGGGGATCAGCCCCAGCATTTT.

About this clone itself: The identical CDR3 is also encoded by other nucleotide sequences in the sample. The chain has TRBV10-3 and TRBJ1-3; 7 bases align to TRBD1. The ends lost 5 bases at V and 2 bases at J; junction bases unmatched: 0. Germline V gene data show CDR1 as ENHRY and CDR2 as SYGVKD. CDR3 length: 13 residues. The CDR3 coding sequence is TGTGCCATCAGTCAGGGGGCTGGAAACACCATATATTTT. This codes for CAISQGAGNTIYF.

Details on this clone: The same CDR3 can be traced to other DNA sequences in this sample. The gene calls are TRBV6-5 and TRBJ2-5; no firm D call. The CDR3 is 13 amino acids. Looked up from germline, CDR1 is MNHEY and CDR2 is SVGAGI. V was pared by 0 bases and J by 5 bases, with 7 bases between. The DNA of the CDR3 is TGTGCCAGCAGTTACTCGATCGAGGAGACCCAGTACTTC. Translating gives CASSYSIEETQYF.

The V call is TRBV2, the J call TRBJ2-6; a weak D match, TRBD1 (5 bases). Germline V lookup: CDR1 SNHLY, CDR2 FYNNEI. V lost 4 bases and J lost 2, with 6 bases in between. CDR3 size: 14 residues. The CDR3 spells CASSVGAGANVLTF. As DNA, the CDR3 is TGTGCCAGCAGTGTAGGGGCTGGGGCCAACGTCCTGACTTTC.

The chain is built from TRBV27 and TRBJ2-2; D gene ambiguous. V lost 3 bases, J lost 2 bases, and 7 bases lay in between. Germline V gene lookup returns CDR1 MNHEY and CDR2 SMNVEV (reference sequence). The length of the CDR3 is 14 residues. DNA of the CDR3: TGTGCCAGCAGTTTTCTACTAAACACCGGGGAGCTGTTTTTT. Its translation is CASSFLLNTGELFF.

The genes are TRBV28 and TRBJ1-4; the match to TRBD1 covers 8 bases. The CDR3 covers 13 residues. Germline CDR1 and CDR2: MDHEN and SYDVKM. V was pared by 9 bases and J by 4 bases, with 4 bases of the junction left unmatched. The CDR3 coding sequence is TGTGCCAGTGACAGGGGATTTAATGAAAAACTGTTTTTT. Translation gives CASDRGFNEKLFF.

The chain couples TRBV7-8 to TRBJ1-5, with TRBD1 matching over 7 bases. Germline V CDR1 and CDR2: SGHVS, FQNEAQ. This CDR3 is 17 amino acids long. V lost 1 base to trimming and J lost 0 bases; unmatched junction nucleotides: 6. The DNA for the CDR3 is TGTGCCAGCAGCTTAGGAGGGGGCGGTTATAGCAATCAGCCCCAGCATTTT. It specifies CASSLGGGGYSNQPQHF.

The chain links TRBV10-1 to TRBJ2-7, with 7 nucleotides matching TRBD1. Germline CDR1 and CDR2: WNHNN and SYGVQD (reference sequence). CDR3 length: 14 amino acids. V trimming: 10 bases; J trimming: 2 bases; junction bases outside the gene matches: 11. In nucleotides, the CDR3 is TGCGCCAAGGGGGAATACAGGGGCCCCTACGAGCAGTACTTC. Translated: CAKGEYRGPYEQYF.

This clone has only a few counts. The V gene is TRBV7-2, the J gene TRBJ1-4; D uncertain. The V and J ends lost 6 bases and 4 bases respectively, with 9 bases between them. The CDR3 has 13 residues. CDR1 and CDR2 (germline): SGHTA, FQGNSA. CDR3 coding DNA: TGTGCCAGCAGAGCCGGGAGTAATGAAAAACTGTTTTTT. It codes for CASRAGSNEKLFF.

The CDR3 nucleotides read TGTGCCAGCAGCGAGGACAGGGGCGTCGGTGAGCAGTTCTTC. This encodes CASSEDRGVGEQFF. V is TRBV11-3 and J is TRBJ2-1; TRBD1 matches 9 bases. V shed 5 bases and J 9 bases; nucleotides not matched to a gene: 8. The germline CDR1 and CDR2 sequences are SGHNT and YENEEA. This CDR3 has 14 residues.

This clone showed up just a few times. The chain is built from TRBV7-2 and TRBJ2-3; weak D call: TRBD2 (5 bases). CDR1 and CDR2 from the germline V gene are SGHTA and FQGNSA. The CDR3 covers 11 residues. V was trimmed by 6 bases and J by 4 bases, leaving 5 bases between them. The CDR3 protein is CASREADTQYF. Here the CDR3 DNA reads TGTGCCAGCAGGGAGGCAGATACGCAGTATTTT.

The table lists this clone with a few counts. The CDR3 sequence: CASGHRAPYEQYF. CDR3 coding DNA: TGTGCCAGCGGACACAGGGCTCCCTACGAGCAGTACTTC. The V gene is TRBV7-9, the J gene TRBJ2-7; tentative D call: TRBD1 (6 bases). CDR1 and CDR2 (germline): SEHNR, FQNEAQ (reference sequence). The V and J ends lost 8 bases and 2 bases respectively, with 13 bases between them. The CDR3 has 13 residues.

The chain is built from TRBV6-5 and TRBJ2-2; 7 bases line up with TRBD1. The CDR3 covers 14 residues. V dropped 6 bases and J dropped 4; count of bases not matched to a gene: 5. CDR1 and CDR2 from the germline V gene are MNHEY and SVGAGI. The CDR3 spells CASSPTGTTGELFF. As DNA, the CDR3 is TGTGCCAGCAGCCCGACAGGGACCACCGGGGAGCTGTTTTTT.